This TCR beta chain was identified during a study of cytomegalovirus exposure and HLA in healthy donors. Each donor was nominally healthy when sampled (though unrecorded immune exposures were likely). V was pared by 2 bases and J by 5 bases, with 13 bases between. CDR3 length: 14 residues. Per the germline V gene, CDR1 is LNHNV and CDR2 is YYDKDF (reference sequence). This PCR relied on a set of 60 Vbeta primers and 13 Jbeta primers. The method was immunoSEQ multiplex PCR; TCRdb's version includes in-frame clones alone and lacks a portion of them. The table lists more than 75,000 clones, 70% to 80% of them singletons.

The chain carries TRBV15 and TRBJ2-7, with unresolved D. Sequencing was carried out using PBMCs. The TCR comes from a middle-aged woman in good health and CMV-seropositive. CDR3 in DNA: TGTGCCACCAGCAGAACTCGCAGGATGGACGAGCAGTACTTC. Translated: CATSRTRRMDEQYF.